This T cell receptor beta chain comes out of a study of T-cell memory formation after mild COVID-19. TCRdb independently ran MiXCR on the 5' RACE reads; one entry per CDR3 protein. The sample lists about 620,000 distinct CDR3 sequences, approximately 18% occurring once. Germline trimming cut 2 bases from V and 10 bases from J; bases unmatched to any gene: 4. Germline CDR1 reads SQVTM; CDR2 reads ANQGSEA. This CDR3 is built from 11 residues. The study's findings and limits: Day 15 to 85 contracting clones showed balanced CD4/CD8; later expanders leaned CD4+. Cross-reactive memory appears to have joined, as suggested by some responding clones showing up in pre-infection memory.

This clonotype was detected only a few times. As yet, its antigen is unknown. The sequenced material came from PBMCs or a T cell subset sorted from them (not recorded which). The clonotype was recovered from an adult woman who had mild COVID-19 (a few samples of this study predate the infection). Cell type and time point are not known. The genes are TRBV29-1 and TRBJ1-2; 7 bases line up with TRBD1. This chain's CDR3 is CSVETGVDYTF. The DNA for the CDR3 is TGCAGCGTTGAAACAGGGGTAGACTACACCTTC. Based on the CDR3 plus reference TRBV29-1 and TRBJ1-2, the full variable domain is SAVISQKPSRDICQRGTSLTIQCQVDSQVTMMFWYRQQPGQSLTLIATANQGSEATYESGFVIDKFPISRPNLTFSTLTVSNMSPEDSSIYLCSVETGVDYTFGSGTRLTVV.